The 26 T cell receptor beta chains given below trace back to one sample, sequenced in a study of T cell responses to AZD1222 COVID-19 vaccine. The assay was immunoSEQ multiplex PCR, and TCRdb's table has in-frame clones only and misses some. This table has roughly 180,000 clones, approximately 90% appearing once. This specimen consisted of peripheral blood, obtained 28 days after the second AZD1222 dose. Receptors originate from an adult who received the AZD1222 COVID-19 vaccine.

The chain combines TRBV27 with TRBJ2-7, with TRBD1 as a possible D gene (5 bases). This CDR3 has 11 residues. CDR1 and CDR2 (germline): MNHEY, SMNVEV (reference sequence). V was shortened by 8 bases and J by 6 bases, with 11 bases between the two germline ends. The CDR3 region is CASGFDSEQYF. The CDR3 DNA sequence: TGTGCCAGCGGCTTTGACAGCGAGCAGTACTTC.

The gene calls are TRBV7-3 and TRBJ2-5, with 7 positions matching TRBD1. CDR3 length equals 17 residues. Losses at the gene ends were 0 bases for V and 2 bases for J; bases not matched to a gene: 9. Germline values: CDR1 SGHTA, CDR2 FQGTGA. The DNA for the CDR3 is TGTGCCAGCAGCTTAACTGGAAGGGGGCAGTTTCAAGAGACCCAGTACTTC. Its protein is CASSLTGRGQFQETQYF.

This clone was seen a single time. The CDR3 bases are TGTGCCTGGAATCGTTGGGGACAGGGAAGTAATGAGCAGTTCTTC. As protein: CAWNRWGQGSNEQFF. The chain combines TRBV30 with TRBJ2-1, with 9 bases lining up with TRBD1. The CDR3 consists of 15 residues. Germline CDR1 GTSNPN, CDR2 SVGIG (reference sequence). V lost 4 bases and J lost 7; bases outside the gene matches: 11.

The rearrangement links TRBV19 to TRBJ1-2; the match to TRBD1 covers 8 bases. V gave up 5 bases and J gave up 5 bases; unmatched junction bases: 4. Germline V gene sequence: CDR1 LNHDA, CDR2 SQIVND (reference sequence). This CDR3 comprises 13 residues. The CDR3 DNA sequence: TGTGCCAGTAGTCTGGACAGGGTGTATGGCTACACCTTC. Protein: CASSLDRVYGYTF.

The V and J genes are TRBV11-2 and TRBJ2-2; tentative D call: TRBD1 (6 bases). Per the germline V gene, CDR1 is SGHAT and CDR2 is FQNNGV. Trimming took 0 bases from V and 4 from J, leaving 18 bases between them. This CDR3 is built from 18 residues. CDR3 in amino acids: CASSLDQGSRLFTGELFF. DNA for the CDR3: TGTGCCAGCAGCTTAGATCAGGGGTCACGACTGTTCACCGGGGAGCTGTTTTTT.

The chain has TRBV9 and TRBJ2-2; the D call may be TRBD1 or TRBD2 (6 bases each). CDR1 is SGDLS, CDR2 YYNGEE, per germline. The CDR3 loop spans 14 amino acids. V lost 0 bases and J lost 6, with 9 bases in between. CDR3 sequence reads: CASSVGRGSGELFF. The CDR3 nucleotides are TGTGCCAGCAGCGTAGGGAGGGGGTCCGGGGAGCTGTTTTTT.

V and J are TRBV5-5 and TRBJ2-7; 7 bases align to TRBD1. CDR1 and CDR2 (germline): SGHKS, YYEKEE (reference sequence). Trimming removed 2 bases from V and 2 bases from J; junction bases left unmatched: 13. The CDR3 is made up of 17 amino acids. The CDR3 spells CASSLAPTGASPYEQYF. Written as DNA, the CDR3 is TGTGCCAGCAGCTTAGCACCTACAGGGGCAAGCCCCTACGAGCAGTACTTC.

This rearrangement joins TRBV3-1 (or the pseudogene TRBV3-2) to TRBJ1-2; tentatively, D is TRBD1 (5 bases). Trimming cost V 4 bases and J 4 bases, with 13 bases left between them. Per germline, CDR1 LGHDT and CDR2 YNNKEL (reference sequence). The CDR3 contains 14 residues. The CDR3 DNA follows: TGTGCCAGCAGCCTCGACAGAGAGGGCTATGGCTACACCTTC. Protein product: CASSLDREGYGYTF.

The gene calls are TRBV7-9 and TRBJ2-3; 11 bases match TRBD2. Trimming cost V 3 bases and J 9 bases; bases outside gene matches: 8. This CDR3 spans 15 amino acids. Germline-derived CDR1 and CDR2 are SEHNR and FQNEAQ (reference sequence). As DNA, the CDR3 is TGTGCCAGCAGCTTCCCGACTAGCGGGGAGGAAACGCAGTATTTT. Translating it yields CASSFPTSGEETQYF.

The chain is built from TRBV5-6 and TRBJ2-2; D not resolved. The CDR3 totals 14 residues. Germline V gene data show CDR1 as SGHDT and CDR2 as YYEEEE. V was clipped by 1 base and J by 2 bases, with 6 bases between them. CDR3 residues: CASSLNSNTGELFF. Here the CDR3 DNA reads TGTGCCAGCAGCTTGAACAGTAACACCGGGGAGCTGTTTTTT.

The J gene is TRBJ2-7, the V gene TRBV19; TRBD2 matches at 8 bases. The CDR3 consists of 15 residues. Germline assignment: CDR1 LNHDA and CDR2 SQIVND (reference sequence). V gave up 4 bases and J gave up 6 bases; unmatched junction bases: 11. The DNA of the CDR3 is TGTGCCAGTAGTAGCTCCGGGACTAGTATCTCCGAGCAGTACTTC. Its translation is CASSSSGTSISEQYF.

The chain has TRBV19 and TRBJ2-3, with 8 bases that match TRBD2. The CDR3 runs to 15 residues. CDR1 and CDR2 from the germline V gene are LNHDA and SQIVND (reference sequence). J was trimmed by 7 bases and V by 2 bases; bases with no gene match: 8. CDR3 nucleotide sequence: TGTGCCAGTAGTATAAAAGGACTAGCTCGGTATACGCAGTATTTT. It encodes CASSIKGLARYTQYF.

V usage is TRBV11-2 and J usage is TRBJ2-3; 9 bases are a match to TRBD2. The germline gives CDR1 SGHAT, CDR2 FQNNGV. After removal of 3 bases from V and 1 base from J, the junction contained 8 bases not matched to a gene. The CDR3 loop spans 17 amino acids. CDR3 sequence (DNA): TGTGCCAGCAGCTTCAATAGCGGGAGTCCCCGCACAGATACGCAGTATTTT. Translation gives CASSFNSGSPRTDTQYF.

The chain joins TRBV7-8 to TRBJ1-2; TRBD1 aligns across 7 bases. CDR1 is SGHVS and CDR2 is FQNEAQ in the germline V gene. This CDR3 comprises 15 residues. Trimming cost V 1 base and J 4 bases; bases outside gene matches: 6. This chain's CDR3 is CASSLVGSGGYGYTF. CDR3 in DNA: TGTGCCAGCAGCTTAGTCGGGTCAGGGGGCTATGGCTACACCTTC.

The rearrangement uses TRBV30 and TRBJ1-5, with D maybe TRBD1 (5 bases). CDR1 is GTSNPN, CDR2 SVGIG, per germline (reference sequence). The CDR3 loop spans 14 amino acids. Between the trimmed V and J ends, which lost 2 bases and 6 bases, there was a span of 14 bases. CDR3 DNA sequence: TGTGCCTGGAGTCGGGAGGGGTACGGTCAGCCCCAGCATTTT. This gives the protein CAWSREGYGQPQHF.

In this sample, this clone turned up once. This sequence joins TRBV6-6 and TRBJ2-7; 8 nucleotides match TRBD1. The CDR3 length is 13 residues. Unmatched junction bases numbered 8, after V lost 6 bases and J lost 7 bases. The germline CDR1 and CDR2 sequences are MNHNY and SVGAGI (reference sequence). The CDR3 DNA reads TGTGCCAGCAGGCCCGGACAGGGTGGGGAGCAGTACTTC. This sequence encodes CASRPGQGGEQYF.

The genes are TRBV7-9 and TRBJ2-1; D remains unclear. CDR3 length equals 13 residues. V dropped 0 bases and J dropped 2 bases, with 2 bases sitting between them. Germline V CDR1 and CDR2: SEHNR, FQNEAQ (reference sequence). CDR3 protein: CASSLAPYNEQFF. CDR3 DNA: TGTGCCAGCAGCTTAGCTCCCTACAATGAGCAGTTCTTC.

The rearrangement links TRBV29-1 to TRBJ1-2; D is ambiguous. V gave up 5 bases and J gave up 8 bases, with 9 bases separating them. The germline V gene encodes CDR1 SQVTM and CDR2 ANQGSEA. This CDR3 contains 10 residues. CDR3 amino acids: CSVYTRGYTF. The CDR3, as DNA: TGCAGCGTTTACACTCGGGGCTACACCTTC.

This chain joins TRBV10-3 and TRBJ2-1; D is possibly TRBD1 or TRBD2 (5 bases each). V lost 0 bases, J lost 5 bases, and 11 bases lay in between. The germline V gene encodes CDR1 ENHRY and CDR2 SYGVKD. The CDR3 is made up of 15 amino acids. CDR3 amino acids: CAISESGDPDNEQFF. In nucleotides, the CDR3 is TGTGCCATCAGTGAGTCGGGGGACCCAGACAATGAGCAGTTCTTC.

The rearrangement joins TRBV24-1 to TRBJ2-3; 7 bases match TRBD1. This CDR3 has 14 amino acids. The V and J ends lost 7 bases and 1 base, in that order; junction bases with no gene match: 4. The germline CDR1 and CDR2 sequences are KGHDR and SFDVKD. The CDR3 loop reads CATSLGQGTDTQYF. CDR3 DNA sequence: TGTGCCACCAGCCTTGGACAGGGCACAGATACGCAGTATTTT.

The V call is TRBV11-1, the J call TRBJ2-3; D is unclear. The CDR3 covers 15 residues. Trimming took off 5 bases at V and 0 bases at J, with 12 bases between the two ends. The germline CDR1 and CDR2 sequences are SGHAT and FQDESV (reference sequence). This CDR3 reads CASSLRQPSTDTQYF. The CDR3, as DNA: TGTGCCAGCAGCCTACGACAACCTAGCACAGATACGCAGTATTTT.

This clone was seen only once. The V gene is TRBV7-8, the J gene TRBJ1-1; D possibly corresponds to TRBD1 (5 bases). The CDR3 has 15 amino acids. V lost 4 bases and J lost 2, with 14 bases in between. The germline gives CDR1 SGHVS, CDR2 FQNEAQ. Here the CDR3 reads CASSSAGQLNTEAFF. The CDR3, as DNA: TGTGCCAGCAGCTCTGCGGGGCAGCTAAACACTGAAGCTTTCTTT.

V usage is TRBV2 and J usage is TRBJ1-2; D might be TRBD1 (6 bases). Looked up from germline, CDR1 is SNHLY and CDR2 is FYNNEI. This CDR3 contains 13 residues. V lost 5 bases and J 5 bases, leaving 12 bases between the germline ends. The CDR3, as DNA: TGTGCCAGCAGTTCACAGGGAACTTATGGCTACACCTTC. It translates to CASSSQGTYGYTF.

V gene TRBV12-5 combines with J gene TRBJ2-5, with 10 bases lining up with TRBD2. CDR3 size: 15 residues. Unmatched junction bases numbered 4, after V lost 1 base and J lost 5 bases. In germline, CDR1 is LGHNT, CDR2 FRNRAP. CDR3 residues: CASGLGGLALETQYF. The DNA of the CDR3 is TGTGCTAGTGGTTTGGGGGGACTAGCGTTGGAGACCCAGTACTTC.

The rearrangement links TRBV5-1 to TRBJ1-3; a weak D match, TRBD1 (5 bases). Germline CDR1 SGHRS, CDR2 YFSETQ. V was shortened by 4 bases and J by 7 bases, with 18 bases between the two germline ends. The CDR3 is made up of 15 amino acids. The CDR3 DNA reads TGCGCCAGCAGCGCCGGCGGCACAGGTGGGAACACCATATATTTT. The encoded protein is CASSAGGTGGNTIYF.

The CDR3 here is CASSRQVNTEAFF. CDR3 nucleotides: TGTGCCAGCAGTAGACAGGTGAACACTGAAGCTTTCTTT. This chain connects TRBV11-3 to TRBJ1-1; D perhaps matches TRBD1 (6 bases). With 6 bases removed from V and 0 bases from J, the gap between germline ends came to 8 bases. CDR3 length: 13 residues. CDR1 and CDR2 (germline): SGHNT, YENEEA.